One sample yielded the 12 T cell receptor beta chains listed below, sequenced in a study of blood T cells in healthy people across ages (dated by TCRdb to between 2014 and 2016). The protocol used for the library was 5' RACE. The listed sequencing device is Illumina HiSeq 2500. A second PCR of about 6 to 11 cycles was performed with a sample-barcoded 5' primer and a J-beta primer mix. The public reads were reanalyzed by TCRdb: fastp trimming at Q25, MiXCR alignment, in-frame beta chains only. Records with the same CDR3 protein are collapsed into one entry carrying the most frequent genes and DNA. This sample gives 1.5 million to 2 million distinct CDR3 sequences in total; over 25% of them show up just once. The biggest ten clones account for over 7% of the sample. The sample consisted of blood. These receptors originate from a woman aged 30 to 39 in good health.

This CDR3 is CSAASGGWGDAEAFF. The CDR3 DNA reads as TGCAGCGCCGCATCAGGGGGTTGGGGTGACGCTGAAGCTTTCTTT. The J gene is TRBJ1-1, the V gene TRBV29-1; 7 bases fit TRBD1. This CDR3 region has 15 residues. With 7 bases clipped from V and 6 bases from J, the junction kept 17 bases outside the gene matches. The germline CDR1 and CDR2 sequences are SQVTM and ANQGSEA.

This chain links TRBV12-3 or TRBV12-4 with TRBJ1-5; possible D gene TRBD1, 5 bases. Trimming removed 6 bases at V and 5 bases at J, with 14 bases between. CDR3 size: 14 residues. CDR3 nucleotide sequence: TGTGCCAGCAGGTTGGGGCAGGGAGATCAGCCCCAGCATTTT. Protein: CASRLGQGDQPQHF.

A few counts support this clonotype. The chain employs TRBV28 and TRBJ2-3, with D uncertain. The V end lost 7 bases, the J end lost 2 bases, and 10 bases lay between the germline ends. The CDR3 length is 13 residues. Per germline, CDR1 MDHEN and CDR2 SYDVKM. The CDR3 bases are TGTGCCAGCACCGGGCGGCCCACAGATACGCAGTATTTT. It codes for CASTGRPTDTQYF.

The sample holds many counts of this clonotype. The rearrangement joins TRBV29-1 to TRBJ2-4; TRBD1 matches at 8 bases. The CDR3 has 14 amino acids. V lost 3 bases and J lost 1; bases outside the gene matches: 2. Germline V gives CDR1 SQVTM, CDR2 ANQGSEA. The CDR3, as DNA: TGCAGCGTTGACCAGGGGGCTGCCAAAAACATTCAGTACTTC. Its translation: CSVDQGAAKNIQYF.

This clonotype appeared many times. The rearrangement links TRBV5-1 to TRBJ2-7, with unresolved D. Germline CDR1 reads SGHRS; CDR2 reads YFSETQ. V was shortened by 4 bases and J by 3 bases, with 8 bases between the two germline ends. The CDR3 length is 12 residues. The CDR3 here is CASSVDNYEQYF. In DNA, the CDR3 is TGCGCCAGCAGCGTCGACAACTACGAGCAGTACTTC.

This clonotype was counted between two and nine times. The junction does not match germline at one end; this may be a read error. V is TRBV7-9 and J is TRBJ2-7; 9 bases line up with TRBD2. The CDR3 runs to 17 residues. Germline values: CDR1 SEHNR, CDR2 FQNEAQ (reference sequence). As DNA, the CDR3 is TGCGCCAGCAGCTTAGTTAATGGAGCGGGGGGAGACTACGAGCAGTACTTC. It is translated as CASSLVNGAGGDYEQYF.

This clonotype came up many times. This chain links TRBV7-9 with TRBJ1-2, with 8 bases lining up with TRBD1. After removal of 2 bases from V and 2 bases from J, the junction contained 4 bases not matched to a gene. The germline V gene encodes CDR1 SEHNR and CDR2 FQNEAQ (reference sequence). This CDR3 has 15 residues. CDR3 amino acids: CASSLRDRPNYGYTF. The CDR3 nucleotides read TGTGCCAGCAGCTTACGGGACAGGCCGAACTATGGCTACACCTTC.

This clonotype has a handful of counts. The genes are TRBV5-1 and TRBJ2-1; 13 positions agree with TRBD2. The CDR3 consists of 15 residues. V shed 4 bases and J 6 bases; nucleotides not matched to a gene: 4. Germline CDR1 SGHRS, CDR2 YFSETQ. CDR3 sequence (DNA): TGCGCCAGCAGCGTGGGACTAGCGGGATTCAATGAGCAGTTCTTC. Its protein product is CASSVGLAGFNEQFF.

This clonotype appeared a few times. This sequence may be a read error, since a much larger clone differs from it by one base. The V call is TRBV28, the J call TRBJ1-5; the match to TRBD1 covers 8 bases. The V gene's germline CDR1 is MDHEN and CDR2 SYDVKM. J lost 2 bases, V lost 6 bases, and 15 bases had no gene match. CDR3 length equals 18 residues. Here the CDR3 DNA reads TGTGCCAGCAGCTCCCCGAGCAGGGGGCCCTCAGGCAATCAGCCCCAGCATTTT. Translation: CASSSPSRGPSGNQPQHF.

This clonotype was seen once. The CDR3 region has the DNA TGTGCCAGCAGCCCACAGGGGGCTTCGTACAATGAGCAGTACTTC. Translating it yields CASSPQGASYNEQYF. This sequence joins TRBV6-6 and TRBJ2-7; 9 bases align to TRBD1. Germline CDR1 and CDR2: MNHNY and SVGAGI (reference sequence). V dropped 6 bases and J dropped 7; count of bases not matched to a gene: 13. This CDR3 is built from 15 residues.

This clonotype was seen only a few times. The V gene is TRBV12-3 or TRBV12-4, the J gene TRBJ2-2; D may be TRBD2 (5 bases). CDR3 size: 17 residues. V was trimmed by 5 bases and J by 4 bases, leaving 20 bases between them. The CDR3, as DNA: TGTGCCAGCAGTCCTCGGACTCCTAATAGGATCACCGGGGAGCTGTTTTTT. This encodes CASSPRTPNRITGELFF.

This clonotype showed up many times. This chain joins TRBV29-1 and TRBJ2-7; D might be TRBD1 (7 bases). Germline V lookup: CDR1 SQVTM, CDR2 ANQGSEA. Trimming removed 4 bases from V and 0 bases from J, with 10 bases in between. This CDR3 is 13 amino acids long. The DNA for the CDR3 is TGCAGCGTTGGGGGGGACAGCTCCTACGAGCAGTACTTC. Its protein is CSVGGDSSYEQYF.